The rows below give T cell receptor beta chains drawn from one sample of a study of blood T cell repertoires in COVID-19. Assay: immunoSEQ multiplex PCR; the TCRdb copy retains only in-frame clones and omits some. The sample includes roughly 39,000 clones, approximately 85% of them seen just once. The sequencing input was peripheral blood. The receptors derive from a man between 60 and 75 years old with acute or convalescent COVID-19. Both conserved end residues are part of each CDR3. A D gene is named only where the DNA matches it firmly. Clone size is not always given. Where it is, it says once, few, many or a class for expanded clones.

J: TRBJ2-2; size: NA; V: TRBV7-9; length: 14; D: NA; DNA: TGTGCCAGCAGCTTCGGGGCGAACACCGGGGAGCTGTTTTTT; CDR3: CASSFGANTGELFF
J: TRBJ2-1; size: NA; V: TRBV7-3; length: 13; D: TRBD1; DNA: TGTGCCAGCAGCCGCCAAGGGGGCATTGAGCAGTTCTTC; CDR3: CASSRQGGIEQFF
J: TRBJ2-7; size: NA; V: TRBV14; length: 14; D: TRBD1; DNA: TGTGCCAGCAGACGGACAGGGGGTCCCTACGAGCAGTACTTC; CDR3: CASRRTGGPYEQYF
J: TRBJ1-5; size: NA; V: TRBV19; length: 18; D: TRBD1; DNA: TGTGCCAGTAGTATCAGGCCGTCGACAGGGTCCTTTAATCAGCCCCAGCATTTT; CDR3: CASSIRPSTGSFNQPQHF
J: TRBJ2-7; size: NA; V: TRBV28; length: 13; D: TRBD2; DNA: TGTGCCAGCACCAGCGGGAGTCCCTACGAGCAGTACTTC; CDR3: CASTSGSPYEQYF
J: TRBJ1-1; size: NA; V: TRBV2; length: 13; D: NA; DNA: TGTGCCAGCAGTGGTAACAGGTACACTGAAGCTTTCTTT; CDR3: CASSGNRYTEAFF
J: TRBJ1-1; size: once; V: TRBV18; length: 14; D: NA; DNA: TGTGCCAGCTCCCCTCCGGCGGGGAACTCTGAAGCTTTCTTT; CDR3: CASSPPAGNSEAFF
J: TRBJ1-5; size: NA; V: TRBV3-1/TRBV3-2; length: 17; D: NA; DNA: TGTGCCAGCAGCCAAGGCGTAACCAGGGGAGGGAATCAGCCCCAGCATTTT; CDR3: CASSQGVTRGGNQPQHF
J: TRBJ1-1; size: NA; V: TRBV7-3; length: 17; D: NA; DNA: TGTGCCAGCAGCTCCACCGGGGGGGCCTCTGGGAACACTGAAGCTTTCTTT; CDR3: CASSSTGGASGNTEAFF
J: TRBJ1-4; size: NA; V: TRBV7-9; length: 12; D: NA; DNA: TGTGCCAGCAGCTTCACAGGGGAAAAACTGTTTTTT; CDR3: CASSFTGEKLFF
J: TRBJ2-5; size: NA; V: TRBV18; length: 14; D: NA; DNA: TGTGCCAGCTCACCAATTGCGTCCGGAGAGACCCAGTACTTC; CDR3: CASSPIASGETQYF
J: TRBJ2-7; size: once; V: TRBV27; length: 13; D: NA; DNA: TGTGCCACCCGGGGTAGCGACTCCTACGAGCAGTACTTC; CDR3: CATRGSDSYEQYF
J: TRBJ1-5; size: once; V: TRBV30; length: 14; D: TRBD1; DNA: TGTGCCTGGTCCCCGGGACAGGATGGTCAGCCCCAGCATTTT; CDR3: CAWSPGQDGQPQHF
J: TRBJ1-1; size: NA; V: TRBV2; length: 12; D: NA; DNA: TGTGCCACCGGGAAGGATTACACTGAAGCTTTCTTT; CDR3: CATGKDYTEAFF
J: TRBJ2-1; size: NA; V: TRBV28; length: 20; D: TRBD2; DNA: TGTGCCAGCAGAGGGGGGGTCGTTACTAGCGGGCGGCCCTCCTACAATGAGCAGTTCTTC; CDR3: CASRGGVVTSGRPSYNEQFF
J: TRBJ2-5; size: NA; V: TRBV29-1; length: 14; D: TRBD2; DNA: TGCAGCGTTGCCTCGGGAGGGGTTCAAGAGACCCAGTACTTC; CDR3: CSVASGGVQETQYF